This T cell receptor (beta chain) originates from a study of T-cell reconstitution after alpha-beta-depleted transplantation in children. Study observations and caveats: Newly made T cells mostly supplied T-cell counts and diversity one year after transplant.

On this clonotype: Its antigen remains unidentified.

The TCRbeta library incorporated unique molecular identifiers. TCRdb redid the calling of the PCR reads with MiXCR, one entry per CDR3 protein. The profile shows a few hundred thousand distinct CDR3 sequences, around 13% of them singletons. This CDR3 spans 18 amino acids. The germline gives CDR1 MNHEY, CDR2 SVGEGT. V lost 4 bases to trimming and J lost 1 base; unmatched junction nucleotides: 10. The origin of this receptor is a male patient between 5 and 17 years old who had a stem cell transplant for acute myeloid leukemia, so the T cells may come from the graft donor. The source was PBMCs, mostly from graft donor cells, collected 360 days after TCRalphabeta/CD19-depleted stem cell transplant. The chain couples TRBV6-2 or TRBV6-3 to TRBJ2-5, with 12 positions matching TRBD2. Here the CDR3 reads CASSWRLAGAGSQETQYF. CDR3 nucleotide sequence: TGTGCCAGCAGTTGGAGACTAGCGGGAGCGGGCTCCCAAGAGACCCAGTACTTC.